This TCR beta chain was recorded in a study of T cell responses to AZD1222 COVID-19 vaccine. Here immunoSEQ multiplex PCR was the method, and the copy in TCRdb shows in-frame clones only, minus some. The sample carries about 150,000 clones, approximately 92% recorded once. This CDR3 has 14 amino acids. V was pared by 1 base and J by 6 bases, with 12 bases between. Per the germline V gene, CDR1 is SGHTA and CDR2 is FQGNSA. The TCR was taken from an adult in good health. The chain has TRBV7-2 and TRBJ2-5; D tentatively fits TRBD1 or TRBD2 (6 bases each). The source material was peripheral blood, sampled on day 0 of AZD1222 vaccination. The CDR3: CASSLEGGLQTQYF. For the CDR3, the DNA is TGTGCCAGCAGCTTAGAGGGGGGCTTACAGACCCAGTACTTC.